What follows are 28 T cell receptor beta chains derived from one specimen sequenced in a study of blood T cell repertoires in COVID-19. Sequencing used immunoSEQ multiplex PCR; TCRdb keeps in-frame clones, though not all of them. The sample has hundreds of thousands of clones; approximately 89% are singletons. The sample was peripheral blood. These receptors all come from a woman between 50 and 59 years old with COVID-19, enrolled during active disease.

The rearrangement uses TRBV24-1 and TRBJ2-5, with a tentative D call TRBD1 (5 bases). CDR3 size: 16 residues. V gave up 0 bases and J gave up 5 bases, with 15 bases separating them. Germline-derived CDR1 and CDR2 are KGHDR and SFDVKD. CDR3 DNA: TGTGCCACCAGTGATTTGCACGGCGCAGGGTTGGAGACCCAGTACTTC. Translating gives CATSDLHGAGLETQYF.

As to this clone: Other DNA sequences in this specimen translate into the identical CDR3. V usage is TRBV18 and J usage is TRBJ1-3, with TRBD1 as a possible D gene (5 bases). The germline V and J ends were trimmed by 3 bases and 1 base, with 7 bases remaining between them. Germline V gene sequence: CDR1 KGHSH, CDR2 LQKENI. This CDR3 is built from 14 residues. For the CDR3, the DNA is TGTGCCAGCTCACCCCAGGGATCTGGAAACACCATATATTTT. As protein: CASSPQGSGNTIYF. The full variable domain, its missing parts supplied by reference TRBV18 and TRBJ1-3, is NAGVMQNPRHLVRRRGQEARLRCSPMKGHSHVYWYRQLPEEGLKFMVYLQKENIIDESGMPKERFSAEFPKEGPSILRIQQVVRGDSAAYFCASSPQGSGNTIYFGEGSWLTVV.

The CDR3 nucleotides are TGTGCTAGTGACATGGGACAGGTAACCTCGAGGACTGAAGCTTTCTTT. Its protein product is CASDMGQVTSRTEAFF. This chain links TRBV12-5 with TRBJ1-1; TRBD1 agrees at 8 bases. Losses at the gene ends were 7 bases for V and 5 bases for J; bases not matched to a gene: 15. This CDR3 contains 16 residues. Germline V gene lookup returns CDR1 LGHNT and CDR2 FRNRAP.

This chain uses TRBV10-1 with TRBJ2-7; maybe TRBD2 (5 bases). V gave up 3 bases and J gave up 1 base, with 7 bases separating them. The CDR3 runs to 13 residues. In germline, CDR1 is WNHNN, CDR2 SYGVQD (reference sequence). The CDR3 region has the DNA TGCGCCAGCAGTGAAGGACTGTCCTACGAGCAGTACTTC. Translated, it gives CASSEGLSYEQYF.

J is TRBJ2-7 and V is TRBV28; D gene unclear. This CDR3 spans 13 amino acids. V was cut by 7 bases and J by 0 bases, with 10 bases left in between. Germline V gives CDR1 MDHEN, CDR2 SYDVKM. The CDR3 nucleotides read TGTGCCAGCATGACGGTAGCCTCCTACGAGCAGTACTTC. It is translated as CASMTVASYEQYF. The full variable domain, in which reference TRBV28 and TRBJ2-7 provide the parts outside the CDR3, is DVKVTQSSRYLVKRTGEKVFLECVQDMDHENMFWYRQDPGLGLRLIYFSYDVKMKEKGDIPEGYSVSREKKERFSLILESASTNQTSMYLCASMTVASYEQYFGPGTRLTVT.

This chain connects TRBV27 to TRBJ2-3, with 9 bases matching TRBD2. The length of the CDR3 is 17 residues. V lost 3 bases and J lost 2; bases outside the gene matches: 9. Germline CDR1 and CDR2: MNHEY and SMNVEV (reference sequence). This CDR3 reads CASSFWASGDHTDTQYF. DNA for the CDR3: TGTGCCAGCAGTTTTTGGGCTAGCGGGGACCACACAGATACGCAGTATTTT.

The chain employs TRBV11-2 and TRBJ1-6; D gene uncertain. The CDR3 sequence is 14 residues long. In germline, CDR1 is SGHAT, CDR2 FQNNGV. The V end was cut by 5 bases, the J end by 6 bases, with 11 bases between. The CDR3 nucleotides are TGTGCCAGCAGCCTCCGAGGGATTAATTCACCCCTCCACTTT. Translating it yields CASSLRGINSPLHF.

The V call is TRBV12-5, the J call TRBJ2-7; 8 bases are shared with TRBD2. CDR1 LGHNT and CDR2 FRNRAP come from the germline V gene. This CDR3 spans 13 amino acids. V was pared by 5 bases and J by 6 bases, with 6 bases of the junction left unmatched. CDR3 in amino acids: CASGPLLAAEQYF. In DNA, the CDR3 is TGTGCTAGTGGTCCGCTACTAGCGGCCGAGCAGTACTTC. Supplemented by reference TRBV12-5 and TRBJ2-7, the full variable domain reads DARVTQTPRHKVTEMGQEVTMRCQPILGHNTVFWYRQTMMQGLELLAYFRNRAPLDDSGMPKDRFSAEMPDATLATLKIQPSEPRDSAVYFCASGPLLAAEQYFGPGTRLTVT.

The chain carries TRBV2 and TRBJ2-2; maybe TRBD2 (5 bases). The CDR3 totals 15 residues. Trimming pared 2 bases from V and 4 bases from J, leaving 11 bases between. Germline V gives CDR1 SNHLY, CDR2 FYNNEI. CDR3 in amino acids: CASSEWELGTGELFF. The CDR3, as DNA: TGTGCCAGCAGTGAATGGGAGCTGGGCACCGGGGAGCTGTTTTTT.

V gene TRBV11-2 combines with J gene TRBJ2-1, with TRBD1 matching over 12 bases. The CDR3 runs to 17 residues. From germline, CDR1 is SGHAT and CDR2 FQNNGV. With 1 base clipped from V and 10 bases from J, the junction kept 11 bases outside the gene matches. The CDR3 is CASSLGFMGQGASEQFF. The CDR3 coding sequence is TGTGCCAGCAGCTTAGGCTTTATGGGACAGGGGGCTTCCGAGCAGTTCTTC.

V is TRBV27 and J is TRBJ1-1; a weak D match, TRBD1 (5 bases). Trimming cost V 0 bases and J 4 bases, with 12 bases left between them. This CDR3 contains 15 residues. The germline gives CDR1 MNHEY, CDR2 SMNVEV (reference sequence). CDR3 region: CASSLSTGGITEAFF. Written as DNA, the CDR3 is TGTGCCAGCAGTTTATCTACAGGTGGTATCACTGAAGCTTTCTTT.

This clone was seen once. The gene calls are TRBV10-3 and TRBJ1-6; D ambiguous. Trimming removed 6 bases from V and 8 bases from J, with 14 bases in between. The CDR3 length is 14 residues. Looked up from germline, CDR1 is ENHRY and CDR2 is SYGVKD. The CDR3 here is CAISLRGGDSPLHF. For the CDR3, the DNA is TGTGCCATCAGCCTCCGGGGTGGGGATTCACCCCTCCACTTT.

This clone has only one observation. The chain couples TRBV11-2 to TRBJ2-7; 8 nucleotides agree with TRBD1. Looked up from germline, CDR1 is SGHAT and CDR2 is FQNNGV. There are 15 residues in the CDR3. The V gene end was trimmed by 7 bases and the J gene end by 2 bases; junction bases not matched to a gene: 10. The chain's CDR3 is CASTPGGQAAYEQYF. The CDR3 region has the DNA TGTGCCAGCACCCCCGGGGGACAGGCGGCCTACGAGCAGTACTTC.

The V gene is TRBV2, the J gene TRBJ2-3, with TRBD1 matching 7 bases. Trimming cost V 8 bases and J 5 bases; bases outside gene matches: 7. The CDR3 covers 13 residues. Looked up from germline, CDR1 is SNHLY and CDR2 is FYNNEI. The CDR3 region is CASDRAFGDTQYF. CDR3 sequence (DNA): TGTGCCAGCGACAGGGCGTTTGGAGATACGCAGTATTTT. The complete variable domain, with remaining parts taken from reference TRBV2 and TRBJ2-3, reads EPEVTQTPSHQVTQMGQEVILRCVPISNHLYFYWYRQILGQKVEFLVSFYNNEISEKSEIFDDQFSVERPDGSNFTLKIRSTKLEDSAMYFCASDRAFGDTQYFGPGTRLTVL.

The chain joins TRBV2 to TRBJ1-5; 7 nucleotides align to TRBD1. CDR1 SNHLY and CDR2 FYNNEI come from the germline V gene. V lost 6 bases to trimming and J lost 7 bases; unmatched junction nucleotides: 12. This CDR3 region has 15 residues. The CDR3 loop is CASRADRVGKQPQHF. The CDR3 DNA is TGTGCCAGCAGGGCCGACAGGGTGGGTAAGCAGCCCCAGCATTTT.

The chain recombines TRBV30 with TRBJ1-2; D uncertain. V lost 5 bases and J 3 bases, leaving 13 bases between the germline ends. CDR1 is GTSNPN, CDR2 SVGIG, per germline (reference sequence). The CDR3 has 13 residues. The chain's CDR3 is CAWSTRADYGYTF. Written as DNA, the CDR3 is TGTGCCTGGTCAACGAGGGCGGACTATGGCTACACCTTC.

This clone was recorded a few times. The chain employs TRBV7-9 and TRBJ2-1; 8 bases are shared with TRBD2. Losses at the gene ends were 4 bases for V and 7 bases for J; bases not matched to a gene: 12. Germline V CDR1 and CDR2: SEHNR, FQNEAQ (reference sequence). This CDR3 spans 16 amino acids. The CDR3 reads CASSYAGTRGWNEQFF. CDR3 coding DNA: TGTGCCAGCAGCTATGCCGGGACTAGGGGTTGGAATGAGCAGTTCTTC.

The chain employs TRBV10-3 and TRBJ2-7; TRBD1 aligns across 10 bases. CDR1 ENHRY and CDR2 SYGVKD come from the germline V gene. The junction had 8 bases not matched to a gene; V was cut back by 6 bases and J by 3 bases. This CDR3 is built from 15 residues. As DNA, the CDR3 is TGTGCCATCAGGGGGTTGGACAGGGGGAGCTACGAGCAGTACTTC. This gives the protein CAIRGLDRGSYEQYF.

The V and J genes are TRBV29-1 and TRBJ2-1; 7 nucleotides agree with TRBD1. The CDR3 is 11 amino acids. The germline CDR1 and CDR2 sequences are SQVTM and ANQGSEA. V was pared by 4 bases and J by 14 bases, with 8 bases of the junction left unmatched. The CDR3 DNA reads as TGCAGCGTTGCCATACAGGGGATGGAGTTCTTC. As protein: CSVAIQGMEFF.

This chain links TRBV19 with TRBJ1-1; no firm D call. The germline V gene encodes CDR1 LNHDA and CDR2 SQIVND (reference sequence). This CDR3 has 12 amino acids. Trimming took 1 base from V and 7 from J, leaving 7 bases between them. Here the CDR3 reads CASSIVGGEAFF. The CDR3 DNA reads as TGTGCCAGTAGTATAGTAGGCGGTGAAGCTTTCTTT.

This clone came up a few times. The CDR3 region has the DNA TGCGCCAGCAGGCCGAACGTAGCGGGGGGGCCTCATGGCGAGCAGTACTTC. Its protein product is CASRPNVAGGPHGEQYF. The J gene is TRBJ2-7, the V gene TRBV23-1; TRBD2 matches at 11 bases. TRBV23-1 is an ORF, with its function uncertain. The CDR3 consists of 17 residues. V was pared by 6 bases and J by 6 bases, with 16 bases of the junction left unmatched.

This clone has only one observation. The chain employs TRBV3-1 (or the pseudogene TRBV3-2) and TRBJ2-5; the match to TRBD2 covers 9 bases. Germline-derived CDR1 and CDR2 are LGHDT and YNNKEL (reference sequence). This CDR3 has 14 amino acids. V was clipped by 6 bases and J by 1 base; unmatched bases: 3. This chain's CDR3 is CASRLAGLQETQYF. Here the CDR3 DNA reads TGTGCCAGCAGACTAGCGGGCCTCCAAGAGACCCAGTACTTC.

This chain links TRBV7-9 with TRBJ1-1; D is unclear. There are 14 residues in the CDR3. V lost 3 bases and J lost 1, with 9 bases in between. Germline V gene sequence: CDR1 SEHNR, CDR2 FQNEAQ (reference sequence). The CDR3 nucleotides are TGTGCCAGCAGCTTGTTACAGACGAACACTGAAGCTTTCTTT. Translation gives CASSLLQTNTEAFF. Variable domain in full (rest from reference TRBV7-9 and TRBJ1-1): DTGVSQNPRHKITKRGQNVTFRCDPISEHNRLYWYRQTLGQGPEFLTYFQNEAQLEKSRLLSDRFSAERPKGSFSTLEIQRTEQGDSAMYLCASSLLQTNTEAFFGQGTRLTVV.

This clone has just one count. CDR3 region: CASSFSTSSYYNEQFF. The CDR3 region has the DNA TGTGCCAGCAGCTTTTCGACTAGCAGTTACTACAATGAGCAGTTCTTC. The chain couples TRBV5-6 to TRBJ2-1, with 7 bases lining up with TRBD2. V lost 2 bases and J lost 3; bases outside the gene matches: 8. Per the germline V gene, CDR1 is SGHDT and CDR2 is YYEEEE. This CDR3 contains 16 residues.

The chain uses TRBV19 and TRBJ1-2; 7 nucleotides match TRBD1. V gave up 11 bases and J gave up 8 bases; unmatched junction bases: 11. Per the germline V gene, CDR1 is LNHDA and CDR2 is SQIVND (reference sequence). The CDR3 length is 12 residues. CDR3 DNA: TGTGCCTGCCGGGACAGCTACCTAGGCTACACCTTC. Residues: CACRDSYLGYTF.

This rearrangement joins TRBV5-1 to TRBJ2-7, with 9 bases lining up with TRBD2. Germline assignment: CDR1 SGHRS and CDR2 YFSETQ. V trimming: 0 bases; J trimming: 5 bases; junction bases outside the gene matches: 6. This CDR3 is built from 15 residues. The CDR3 DNA sequence: TGCGCCAGCAGCTTGGGCGGACTAGCGCGGCACGAGCAGTACTTC. This gives the protein CASSLGGLARHEQYF. The full variable domain, in which reference TRBV5-1 and TRBJ2-7 provide the parts outside the CDR3, is KAGVTQTPRYLIKTRGQQVTLSCSPISGHRSVSWYQQTPGQGLQFLFEYFSETQRNKGNFPGRFSGRQFSNSRSEMNVSTLELGDSALYLCASSLGGLARHEQYFGPGTRLTVT.

This rearrangement joins TRBV7-2 to TRBJ2-5, with 9 nucleotides matching TRBD2. V lost 4 bases and J lost 1; bases outside the gene matches: 7. The CDR3 loop spans 16 amino acids. Germline V gene lookup returns CDR1 SGHTA and CDR2 FQGNSA. The CDR3, as DNA: TGTGCCAGCAGCTCCGGTAGCGGGGGAATCCAAGAGACCCAGTACTTC. Translation: CASSSGSGGIQETQYF.

This clone was observed a single time. The rearrangement links TRBV30 to TRBJ2-1; the match to TRBD2 covers 9 bases. There are 14 residues in the CDR3. Losses at the gene ends were 7 bases for V and 2 bases for J; bases not matched to a gene: 6. CDR1 and CDR2 (germline): GTSNPN, SVGIG (reference sequence). CDR3 amino acids: CALRGGRTYNEQFF. The CDR3 nucleotides are TGTGCCTTGCGGGGGGGCCGAACCTACAATGAGCAGTTCTTC. Full variable domain (outside the CDR3, taken from reference TRBV30 and TRBJ2-1): SQTIHQWPATLVQPVGSPLSLECTVEGTSNPNLYWYRQAAGRGLQLLFYSVGIGQISSEVPQNLSASRPQDRQFILSSKKLLLSDSGFYLCALRGGRTYNEQFFGPGTRLTVL.